This entry describes one T cell receptor (beta chain). Its antigen has not been determined. No per-base quality is available; no much larger clone lies one base away. The immunoSEQ hsTCRB v3.0 assay was used at survey level resolution to sequence the TRB variable region. A depth of roughly 35,000-55,000 T-cell genomes per sample was targeted for TRB sequencing. TRB libraries were pooled and sequenced on an Illumina MiSeq using a v3 150-cycle kit. As for the authors' bioinformatics: Repertoire analysis was run in R within a reproducible Nextflow workflow that covered QC, data transformation and analysis. LymphoSeq2, an R package for exploring AIRR-Seq data, was used to implement custom analyses. Several samples that yielded fewer than 5000 total TRB sequences were excluded, so that more than 150 HIV repertoires were analyzed. Among the 180 to 200 HIV repertoires that were kept, roughly 59 were collected before ART initiation and around 130 were collected after ART initiation. Repertoires were downsampled to 5000 TRB nucleotide sequences, with summary statistics averaged over 100 downsampling iterations. The analysis kept only TRB sequences whose CDR3 regions were at least seven amino acids long. Diversity was measured with a Shannon entropy-derived clonality score and the Gini coefficient. Repertoire networks linked the top 5000 CDR3 amino acid sequences whenever two sequences differed by an edit distance of one. Antigen specificity groups and MHC restriction were predicted for TRB CDR3 amino acid sequences with GLIPH2. CDR3 amino acid sequences were matched against VDJdb and McPAS-TCR to flag known CMV, EBV, HIV or tissue antigen associations. Pre-ART, post-ART and control groups were compared with Wilcoxon signed-rank tests and Holm-Bonferroni correction. Imported from immuneACCESS, the table was reduced by TCRdb to in-frame sequences with V and J called. These copies leave out some clones; in studies compared against another copy, an unresolved V gene accounts for under half, and the cause of the remainder is not known. Clone size and the V and J calls come from that table; the DNA yielded D and trimming. Here the sample has 15,000 to 20,000 clones; roughly 79% occur a single time. Of the sample, 10% to 11% is held by the ten largest clones.

This sample is drawn from a study of long-term antiretroviral therapy in people with HIV (dated by TCRdb to the early 2020s). Turning to the overall study: Collection of the earliest samples took place about a decade ahead of the 2015 WHO recommendation for immediate ART, at a time when ART was typically delayed until CD4 counts fell. No cross-contamination during QIAcube processing was shown when test extractions of a monoclonal T-cell line were performed alongside some 33 polyclonal samples. Among the 30 to 35 participants with HIV, roughly eleven were female. The cohort contributed under 200 cryopreserved PBMC samples from under 35 adults with confirmed HIV infection, collected serially over a mean of approximately six years (range 1-12). A retrospective serial study tested whether changes in peripheral blood TRB repertoire composition and diversity were associated with ART initiation and durable HIV suppression.

To be included, a participant needed at least one PBMC sample from before ART initiation plus at least two post-ART samples. All participants with HIV were treated in the United States of America. Before DNA extraction, cryopreserved samples containing 1-10 million PBMC were thawed and washed. At the time of the earliest PBMC sample for each participant with HIV, ages ranged from 23 to 54 years. Each participant contributed PBMC samples from 1-4 timepoints before ART initiation and 2-8 timepoints after ART initiation, with a median of 7 samples. For every participant, serial HIV viral load, CD4+ T-cell count, ART history and demographic data were obtained. Genomic DNA was extracted from unsorted PBMC with a Qiagen kit on a QIAcube, with processing performed in batches of 12 samples. V is clipped by 2 bases and J by 5 bases, and the sequence between their germline boundaries is 15 bases long. As encoded in the germline V gene, CDR1 is SGHTA while CDR2 is FQGNSA. Its CDR3 holds 16 amino acids, cysteine through phenylalanine. This entry keeps only the CDR3 DNA: 48 bases, framed from base 1.

Study-level results and caveats: Because PBMC availability was limited, only the TCR beta chain was sequenced, with no alpha chain pairing. Starting ART was linked to a significant rise in TRB diversity, yet even with long-term ART the diversity remained significantly lower than in transplant donor controls. Because pre-ART samples had limited cell numbers, profiling was done on unsorted PBMC rather than on sorted CD4+ and CD8+ T cells. Expanded TRB clones identified before ART initiation dominated the repertoire across all time points, though the dominance fluctuated and decreased in many PLHIV after ART. The samples were dated from the mid-2000s to the late 2010s, and the ART regimens that were used may be less effective than current ART regimens. CDR3 length ranges in HIV repertoires were narrower than in controls, and network structure suggested an antigen-experienced repertoire with only a slight naive shift after ART. Inferences about post-ART repertoire changes were limited because no data were available on ART adherence, viral resistance or therapy changes.

The material sequenced was unsorted PBMCs, taken 2.3 years after starting antiretroviral therapy. The sequence was collected from a woman between 40 and 55 years old with HIV. The rearrangement joined TRBV7-2 to TRBJ2-2; matching of 5 bases hints at TRBD2 as the D gene. CDR3 loop: CASSLLMARVTGELFF. In nucleotides, the sequence is TGTGCCAGCAGCTTACTTATGGCGCGGGTTACCGGGGAGCTGTTTTTT.